The entry below gives a single TCR beta chain sequence along with its context. Its matching antigen is unknown. Other DNA sequences within the sample encode an identical CDR3. These data belong to a study of cytomegalovirus exposure and HLA in healthy donors. Overall study findings and caveats: A few CMV-associated chains were confirmed in vitro to be specific for CMV antigens.

PCR amplification relied on 60 Vbeta primers (plus 13 Jbeta primers). Authors' analysis steps: Later work found about 80 million unique TCR beta chains, with roughly 11 million shared. TCRdb keeps only in-frame clones here, not all; method: immunoSEQ multiplex PCR. V and J calls plus clone size are reproduced from that table; the DNA served to infer D and trimming. The ten top clones account for over 1%, within a sample of about 160,000 clones. Trimming cost V 11 bases and J 5 bases; bases outside gene matches: 16. The CDR3 runs 15 residues. Germline V gives CDR1 MNHEY, CDR2 SVGAGI. Sequenced sample: PBMCs. The genes are TRBV6-5 and TRBJ2-5; TRBD2 aligns across 8 bases. The sequence was collected from a woman aged 55-70 years in good health and CMV-seronegative. CDR3 in amino acids: CAASRGGDVLETQYF. The CDR3 nucleotides are TGTGCCGCGAGCCGGGGGGGGGACGTTTTGGAGACCCAGTACTTC.